The following is a T cell receptor beta chain sequence with its context. Its antigen is as yet unknown. These data come from a study of blood T cells in healthy people across ages. Study-wide results and caveats: The CMV status of each donor remained undetermined, and this could have confounded shifts in expanded clonotypes.

A second about 6 to 12 cycle PCR used barcoded and J-beta primers. The authors tagged each cDNA molecule using a template-switch adaptor with 12 random nucleotides. TCRdb re-analysed the 5' RACE reads in MiXCR, keeping a single row per CDR3 protein. The sample includes hundreds of thousands of distinct CDR3 sequences, about 30% of them seen just once. Sample donors were healthy Caucasian individuals that came from Russia, aged roughly 6 to 100. Germline CDR1 is MNHNY and CDR2 is SVGAGI (reference sequence). V was clipped by 6 bases and J by 0 bases, with 15 bases between them. This CDR3 has 16 amino acids.

The chain combines TRBV6-6 with TRBJ2-1; D could derive from TRBD1 or TRBD2 (5 bases each). The clonotype was recovered from a woman aged 80 or over in good health. Sequencing was done on a sample of blood. The DNA for the CDR3 is TGTGCCAGCAGCTCCCTTAGGGGACCCTCCTACAATGAGCAGTTCTTC. It specifies CASSSLRGPSYNEQFF.